This TCR beta chain was retrieved from a study of Ad26.COV2.S vaccination and SARS-CoV-2 variants. Study context: Trial arm assignment for the donor was COV1001 Ad26.COV2.S. Ad26.COV2.S, an intramuscular injection, was given once or twice 56 days apart.

Treatment reported: some 19 received Ad26.COV2.S at low or high dose, single or two shots; roughly 5 received placebo; per-sample allocation not given. Sample collection was performed on day 63 after the first vaccine or placebo injection. Notes on the study in general: Vaccinees displayed broader spike-specific TCR repertoires than placebo recipients. In TCR breadth and depth analyses, total T cell responses may have been underestimated.

Concerning this clone itself: The antigen is not known.

Clones were sequenced by immunoSEQ multiplex PCR, and TCRdb holds only the in-frame ones, with some missing. This table holds 300,000 to 400,000 clones, roughly 90% found once. This receptor was obtained from a person between 18 and 59 years old who received the Ad26.COV2.S COVID-19 vaccine or a placebo. The sequences come from peripheral blood, collected in a trial of Ad26.COV2.S vaccine versus placebo.

The CDR3 here is CASSSTGSGLETQYF. The CDR3 DNA is TGTGCCAGCAGTTCCACGGGTAGCGGGCTTGAGACCCAGTACTTC. The chain uses TRBV28 and TRBJ2-5, with TRBD2 matching over 7 bases. There are 15 residues in the CDR3. V lost 4 bases to trimming and J lost 5 bases; unmatched junction nucleotides: 10. Germline V gene sequence: CDR1 MDHEN, CDR2 SYDVKM.